This TCR beta chain was sequenced for a study of brain T cells in children with intractable seizures. Germline V lookup: CDR1 MNHEY, CDR2 SVGAGI. This CDR3 contains 12 residues. Trimming removed 8 bases from V and 0 bases from J, with 5 bases in between. Whole-study results and caveats: Viral specificity was inferred only from CDR3 similarity; HCMV serostatus was unknown. Pre-surgery blood may have been undersampled, hiding some clones.

Time point specified: blood from clinic visit 5 months post-surgery; TSC patient then seizure free. Sequencing was limited to surgery cases with top T cell transcript signatures in brain tissue. As regards this clone: Its antigen is still unknown.

Only in-frame clones appear in the TCRdb table, and some are missing; sequencing was by immunoSEQ multiplex PCR. The table has hundreds of thousands of clones, roughly 93% seen once. The source of this sequence is a boy in the first two years of life with tuberous sclerosis and intractable seizures. The input for sequencing was peripheral blood, taken roughly 5 months after surgery. This sequence joins TRBV6-5 and TRBJ1-3; D gene ambiguous. This CDR3 reads CASAISGNTIYF. CDR3 sequence (DNA): TGTGCCAGCGCGATCTCTGGAAACACCATATATTTT.